This T cell receptor beta chain was identified in a study of blood T cell repertoires in COVID-19. Turning to the study itself: From the United States, Italy and Spain came samples of acute and convalescent COVID-19. PBMCs, B-cell-depleted T cells, or T cells were the source of the cDNA or gDNA that made up the material.

Data came from immunoSEQ multiplex PCR; TCRdb stores just in-frame clones and leaves some out. Counted here are about 190,000 clones, 78% occurring once; the ten biggest clones make up around 16%. V lost 4 bases, J lost 7 bases, and 16 bases lay in between. This CDR3 has 14 amino acids. Germline V CDR1 and CDR2: MDHEN, SYDVKM. Input material: PBMCs or T cells enriched from blood (not recorded which). This TCR came from a woman aged 45-59 years who had recovered from COVID-19. The chain links TRBV28 to TRBJ1-2, with D maybe TRBD1 (6 bases). CDR3 bases: TGTGCCAGCAGTTCCCTGCCGGGGGGCCGTGGCTACACCTTC. This gives the protein CASSSLPGGRGYTF.